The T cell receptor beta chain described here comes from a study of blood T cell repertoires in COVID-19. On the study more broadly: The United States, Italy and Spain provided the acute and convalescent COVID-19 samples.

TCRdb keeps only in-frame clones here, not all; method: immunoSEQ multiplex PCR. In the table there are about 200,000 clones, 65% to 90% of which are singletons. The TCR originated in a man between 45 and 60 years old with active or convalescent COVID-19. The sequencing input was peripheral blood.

CDR3 protein: CASSWSGQFGTDTQYF. The CDR3 DNA sequence: TGTGCCAGCAGTTGGAGCGGGCAGTTTGGGACAGATACGCAGTATTTT. This chain joins TRBV28 and TRBJ2-3; D perhaps matches TRBD2 (6 bases). CDR1 MDHEN and CDR2 SYDVKM come from the germline V gene. This CDR3 contains 16 residues. V was trimmed by 4 bases and J by 3 bases, leaving 17 bases between them.